Presented here are 11 T cell receptor beta chains from one specimen sequenced in a study of metastatic and nonmetastatic thyroid tumors. Via MiXCR, TCRdb re-called the PCR reads. There are 35,000 to 50,000 clones in the sample; 4% to 5% occur only once, and around a tenth lies in the top ten. Thyroid surgery took place with no prior treatment in any patient. The sequencing input was blood. These receptors came from a female donor with papillary thyroid cancer or a benign thyroid nodule (not recorded which). Some clones in this sample may be carry-over from other donors' samples.

This clone has ten or more counts. The rearrangement uses TRBV20-1 and TRBJ1-2; weak D call: TRBD1 (5 bases). This CDR3 spans 12 amino acids. V shed 4 bases and J shed 1 base, with 7 bases lying between them. Germline V gene sequence: CDR1 DFQATT, CDR2 SNEGSKA (reference sequence). For the CDR3, the DNA is TGCAGTGCTACAGGGCTTAACTATGGCTACACCTTC. Translating it yields CSATGLNYGYTF.

There are many counts of this clone. The chain uses TRBV5-1 and TRBJ1-1; weak D call: TRBD1 (6 bases). With 3 bases removed from V and 3 bases from J, the gap between germline ends came to 12 bases. Germline V gives CDR1 SGHRS, CDR2 YFSETQ. This CDR3 is 14 amino acids long. The CDR3 region has the DNA TGCGCCAGCAGCTGGCAGGGGTTGGACACTGAAGCTTTCTTT. This codes for CASSWQGLDTEAFF.

This clone came up a few times. The chain is built from TRBV24-1 and TRBJ2-1; 14 bases agree with TRBD2. The germline gives CDR1 KGHDR, CDR2 SFDVKD. The junction had 7 bases not matched to a gene; V was cut back by 3 bases and J by 7 bases. This CDR3 is 17 amino acids long. The CDR3 spells CATSDRGTSGSKNEQFF. The CDR3 nucleotides are TGTGCCACCAGTGATCGCGGGACTAGCGGGAGTAAGAATGAGCAGTTCTTC.

This clone was found many times. The J gene is TRBJ2-1, the V gene TRBV20-1; D uncertain. V lost 3 bases, J lost 0 bases, and 12 bases lay in between. CDR3 length: 15 residues. In germline, CDR1 is DFQATT, CDR2 SNEGSKA (reference sequence). The DNA for the CDR3 is TGCAGTGCTAGTGATGGACGCCGCTCCTACAATGAGCAGTTCTTC. It codes for CSASDGRRSYNEQFF.

This clone has a handful of counts. A much larger clone differs from this one at a single base, so this may be a read error. This chain links TRBV29-1 with TRBJ1-1, with TRBD1 identical over 9 bases. Per germline, CDR1 SQVTM and CDR2 ANQGSEA. This CDR3 region has 14 residues. Trimming took 6 bases from V and 7 from J; bases not matched to a gene: 12. CDR3 coding DNA: TGCAGCGTCCTGGAACAGGGGGCAGGTAATGAAGCTTTCTTT. Its translation is CSVLEQGAGNEAFF.

Within the sample, this clone is medium-sized. The CDR3: CSARVGAGESETQYF. Written as DNA, the CDR3 is TGCAGTGCTAGAGTGGGGGCGGGAGAAAGCGAGACCCAGTACTTC. The chain joins TRBV20-1 to TRBJ2-5, with TRBD2 as a possible D gene (7 bases). The CDR3 has 15 amino acids. The ends were cut back, 1 base at V and 5 bases at J, with 17 bases in the middle. Germline loops: CDR1 DFQATT, CDR2 SNEGSKA (reference sequence).

This chain uses TRBV6-9 with TRBJ1-6, with 8 bases aligning to TRBD1. J lost 10 bases, V lost 4 bases, and 6 bases had no gene match. This CDR3 is 14 amino acids long. In germline, CDR1 is MNHGY, CDR2 SVAAGI. CDR3 protein: CASSSDRGLSPLHF. As DNA, the CDR3 is TGTGCCAGCAGTTCTGACAGGGGCCTGTCACCCCTCCACTTT.

This clone was counted at least ten times. The J gene is TRBJ2-5, the V gene TRBV29-1; D might be TRBD2 (5 bases). CDR1 is SQVTM, CDR2 ANQGSEA, per germline. Trimming shortened V by 6 bases and J by 4 bases, and 15 bases separated the two germline ends. The CDR3 runs 13 residues. The CDR3 DNA is TGCAGCGTACGACGGGATACCTTAGAGACCCAGTACTTC. Its translation is CSVRRDTLETQYF.

This chain joins TRBV4-2 and TRBJ2-3; 7 bases are shared with TRBD2. The CDR3 covers 17 residues. Germline-derived CDR1 and CDR2 are LGHNA and YNFKEQ. The V and J ends lost 0 bases and 1 base, in that order; junction bases with no gene match: 7. CDR3 region: CASSQETAGSGTDTQYF. CDR3 bases: TGTGCCAGCAGCCAAGAAACAGCGGGATCGGGCACAGATACGCAGTATTTT.

Notes on this clone: The germline gene is not matched at one end of the junction; a read error may be the cause. V gene TRBV9 combines with J gene TRBJ2-2; 9 bases align to TRBD2. Germline assignment: CDR1 SGDLS and CDR2 YYNGEE. The CDR3 sequence is 18 residues long. CDR3 region: CASSVRSTSGRLDGELVF. CDR3 DNA: TGTGCCAGCAGCGTACGTAGTACCAGCGGGAGGCTGGACGGGGAGCTGGTTTTT.

The rearrangement joins TRBV6-1 to TRBJ2-7, with a tentative D call TRBD1 (6 bases). With 7 bases removed from V and 6 bases from J, the gap between germline ends came to 10 bases. This CDR3 spans 11 amino acids. The germline gives CDR1 MNHNS, CDR2 SASEGT. For the CDR3, the DNA is TGTGCCAGCACAGGGGTATCCGAGCAGTACTTC. The encoded protein is CASTGVSEQYF.